The clone carrying this T cell receptor (beta chain) was counted between two and nine times. Antigen unknown. The source material, RNA transcripts, was used to amplify TCR beta CDR3 regions. HTBI primers were used for first-round RT-PCR of the TCR CDR3. MiXCR, run by TCRdb on the multiplex PCR reads, gives a single entry per CDR3 protein. Altogether hundreds of thousands of distinct CDR3 sequences are present, 16% being singletons, with the ten largest covering around a sixth. Absence of ophthalmopathy progression within 18 months defined stable Graves' hyperthyroidism. PBMCs were obtained from approximately 9.2 ml fresh peripheral blood. V lost 5 bases to trimming and J lost 8 bases; unmatched junction nucleotides: 10. This CDR3 has 14 residues. Germline V gene sequence: CDR1 MNHEY, CDR2 SMNVEV (reference sequence). The data were obtained in a study of T cells in Graves' hyperthyroidism and ophthalmopathy.

Study-level findings and limits: Peripheral blood also featured most of the thyroid clonotypes expanded above 0.001.

The source of this sequence is a woman aged 18-29 years with Graves' hyperthyroidism. Material: blood. The chain carries TRBV27 and TRBJ1-2; TRBD1 matches at 8 bases. CDR3 DNA: TGTGCCAGCAGTGTAACAGCAGGGGGCTTGGGCTACACCTTC. Protein product: CASSVTAGGLGYTF.